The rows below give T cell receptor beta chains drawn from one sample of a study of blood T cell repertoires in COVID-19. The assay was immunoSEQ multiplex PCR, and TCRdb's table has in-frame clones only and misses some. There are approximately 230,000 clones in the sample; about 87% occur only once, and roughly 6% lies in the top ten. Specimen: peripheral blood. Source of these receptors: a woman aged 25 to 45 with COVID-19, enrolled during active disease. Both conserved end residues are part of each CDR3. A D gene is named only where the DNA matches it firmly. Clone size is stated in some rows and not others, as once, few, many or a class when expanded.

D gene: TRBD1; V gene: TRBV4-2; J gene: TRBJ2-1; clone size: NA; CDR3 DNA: TGTGCCAGCAGCCAAGACCAAAATCTAGGGGACAGGGAAAGCAATGAGCAGTTCTTC; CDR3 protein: CASSQDQNLGDRESNEQFF
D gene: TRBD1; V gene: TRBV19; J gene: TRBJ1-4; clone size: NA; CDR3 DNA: TGTGCCAGTAGTATGACCGGGACAGCAAATGAAAAACTGTTTTTT; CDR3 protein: CASSMTGTANEKLFF
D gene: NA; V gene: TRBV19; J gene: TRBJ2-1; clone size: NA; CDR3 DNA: TGTGCCAGTAGTAGACTGGCCGAAACCTACAATGAGCAGTTCTTC; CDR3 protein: CASSRLAETYNEQFF
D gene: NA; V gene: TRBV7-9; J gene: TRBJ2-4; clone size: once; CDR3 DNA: TGTGCCAGCAGCTTAGTAGATGGCAGGGGACAAAACATTCAGTACTTC; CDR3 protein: CASSLVDGRGQNIQYF
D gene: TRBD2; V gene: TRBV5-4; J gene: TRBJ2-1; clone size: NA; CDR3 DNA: TGTGCCAGCAGCCATCTGGTTGGAGCGGGAGATTTTGAGCAGTTCTTC; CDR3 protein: CASSHLVGAGDFEQFF
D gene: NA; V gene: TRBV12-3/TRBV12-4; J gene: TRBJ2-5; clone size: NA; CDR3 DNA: TGTGCCAGCAGCGCACAGGAGACCCAGTACTTC; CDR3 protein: CASSAQETQYF
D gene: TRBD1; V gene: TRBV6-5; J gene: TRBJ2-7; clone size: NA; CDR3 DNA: TGTGCCAGCAGTTACCCGGGACAGGGGCTCGACGAGCAGTACTTC; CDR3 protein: CASSYPGQGLDEQYF
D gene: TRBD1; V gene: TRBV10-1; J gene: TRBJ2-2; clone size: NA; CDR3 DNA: TGCGCCAGCAGTGACACAGGGGGCCTCACCGGGGAGCTGTTTTTT; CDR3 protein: CASSDTGGLTGELFF
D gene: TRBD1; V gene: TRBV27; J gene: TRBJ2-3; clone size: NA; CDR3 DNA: TGTGCCAGCAGTGCAGGGGGCTTAGGAGATACGCAGTATTTT; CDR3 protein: CASSAGGLGDTQYF
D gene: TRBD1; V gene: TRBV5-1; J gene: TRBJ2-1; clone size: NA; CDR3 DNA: TGCGCCAGCAGCTTGACAGGGGGCACCTACAATGAGCAGTTCTTC; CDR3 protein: CASSLTGGTYNEQFF
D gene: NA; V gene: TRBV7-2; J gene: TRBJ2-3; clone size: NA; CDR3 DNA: TGTGCCAGCAGCCCCGGCGAGGGCACAGATACGCAGTATTTT; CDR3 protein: CASSPGEGTDTQYF
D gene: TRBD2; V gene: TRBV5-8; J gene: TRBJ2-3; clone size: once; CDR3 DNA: TGTGCCAGCAGCTCGGGAGGGATGAGCACAGATACGCAGTATTTT; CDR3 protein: CASSSGGMSTDTQYF
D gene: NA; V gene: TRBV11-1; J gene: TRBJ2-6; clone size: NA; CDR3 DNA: TGTGCCAGCAGCCGGGGAGGCTCTGGGGCCAACGTCCTGACTTTC; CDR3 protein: CASSRGGSGANVLTF
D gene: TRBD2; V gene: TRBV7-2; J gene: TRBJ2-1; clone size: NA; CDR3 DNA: TGTGCCAGCAGCAGCTTGATCCCCGGTGGGGCGGGAGGGCCACATGAGCAGTTCTTC; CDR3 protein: CASSSLIPGGAGGPHEQFF
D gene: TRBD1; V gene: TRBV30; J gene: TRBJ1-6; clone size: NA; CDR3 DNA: TGTGCCTGGAGTACTACCCCGGGACAGGGGAGTTCACCCCTCCACTTT; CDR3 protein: CAWSTTPGQGSSPLHF
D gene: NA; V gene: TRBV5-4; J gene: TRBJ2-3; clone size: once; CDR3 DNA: TGTGCCAGCAGTTATCAGTCCGATACGCAGTATTTT; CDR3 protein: CASSYQSDTQYF
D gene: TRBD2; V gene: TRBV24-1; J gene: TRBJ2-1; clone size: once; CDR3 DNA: TGTGCCACCAGTGACCCCGGGACTAGCGGGAGGGCCTACAATGAGCAGTTCTTC; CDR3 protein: CATSDPGTSGRAYNEQFF
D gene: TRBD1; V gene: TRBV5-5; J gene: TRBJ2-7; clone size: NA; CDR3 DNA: TGTGCCAGCAGCTTGGGGACAGGTGCCTACGAGCAGTACTTC; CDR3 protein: CASSLGTGAYEQYF
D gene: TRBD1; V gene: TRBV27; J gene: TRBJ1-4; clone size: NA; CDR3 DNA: TGTGCCAGCAGTTTAGGAGGGGGCACACAAAAACTGTTTTTT; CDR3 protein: CASSLGGGTQKLFF
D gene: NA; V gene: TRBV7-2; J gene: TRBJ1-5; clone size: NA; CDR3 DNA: TGTGCCAGCAGCTTAGACGGTTCTAGCAATCAGCCCCAGCATTTT; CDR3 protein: CASSLDGSSNQPQHF
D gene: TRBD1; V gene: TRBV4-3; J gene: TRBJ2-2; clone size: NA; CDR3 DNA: TGCGCCAGCAGCCAGCACAGGGGGCCGGGCACCGGGGAGCTGTTTTTT; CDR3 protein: CASSQHRGPGTGELFF
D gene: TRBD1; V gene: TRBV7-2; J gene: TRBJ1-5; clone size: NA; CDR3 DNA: TGTGCCAGCAGCTGGCGACAGGGGGGCAATCAGCCCCAGCATTTT; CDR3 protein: CASSWRQGGNQPQHF
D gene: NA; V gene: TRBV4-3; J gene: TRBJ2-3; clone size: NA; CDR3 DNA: TGCGCCAGCAGCCACATGGACAGTTGGGGTGGAGATACGCAGTATTTT; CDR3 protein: CASSHMDSWGGDTQYF
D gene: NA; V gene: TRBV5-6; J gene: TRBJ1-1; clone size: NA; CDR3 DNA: TGTGCCAGCAGCTGGGGGGACCCCACAGGGAACACTGAAGCTTTCTTT; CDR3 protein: CASSWGDPTGNTEAFF
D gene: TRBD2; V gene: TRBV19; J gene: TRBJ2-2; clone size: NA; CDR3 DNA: TGTGCCAGTAACCCAAGCGGGGGAAGGAACACCGGGGAGCTGTTTTTT; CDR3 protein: CASNPSGGRNTGELFF
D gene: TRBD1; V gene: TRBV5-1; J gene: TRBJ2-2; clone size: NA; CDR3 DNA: TGCGCCAGCAGCTTGGTTACAGGGGCTTGGGAGCTGTTTTTT; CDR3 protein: CASSLVTGAWELFF
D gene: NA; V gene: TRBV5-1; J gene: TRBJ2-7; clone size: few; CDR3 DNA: TGCGCCAGCAGAGTACGTGACAGTACCTACGAGCAGTACTTC; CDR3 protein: CASRVRDSTYEQYF
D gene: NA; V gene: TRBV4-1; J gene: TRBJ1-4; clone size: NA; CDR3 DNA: TGCGCCAGCAGCCAGGACTTTAGTACTAATGAAAAACTGTTTTTT; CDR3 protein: CASSQDFSTNEKLFF
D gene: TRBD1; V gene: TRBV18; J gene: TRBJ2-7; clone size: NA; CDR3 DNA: TGTGCCAGCTCCCCAGACAGGGGAGCCTCCTACGAGCAGTACTTC; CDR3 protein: CASSPDRGASYEQYF
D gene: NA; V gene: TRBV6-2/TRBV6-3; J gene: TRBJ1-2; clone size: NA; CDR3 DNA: TGTGCCAGCAGCAAGTTACGCCGGGACATCAATAACTATGGCTACACCTTC; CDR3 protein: CASSKLRRDINNYGYTF
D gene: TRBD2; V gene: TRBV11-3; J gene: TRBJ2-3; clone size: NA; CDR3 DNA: TGTGCCAGCAGCTTAGTAGCGGGAGGGGGCACAGATACGCAGTATTTT; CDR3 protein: CASSLVAGGGTDTQYF